This TCR beta chain was identified in a study of a mutant IDH1 vaccine in newly diagnosed glioma. Across the study: Patients were given eight vaccinations, scheduled in weeks 1, 3, 5, 7, 11, 15, 19 and 23. Either 4-6 weeks after radiotherapy alone or alongside temozolomide, vaccination was begun.

Concerning this clone: The antigen is not known.

Study observations and caveats: It was approximately 93% of patients that developed vaccine-induced immune responses.

Assay used: immunoSEQ multiplex PCR; TCRdb lists only in-frame clones, some missing. The sample holds over 55,000 clones, 75% to 90% seen once. The V end was cut by 5 bases, the J end by 3 bases, with 13 bases between. Germline CDR1 MRHNA, CDR2 SNTAGT. This CDR3 has 15 residues. Documented time point: week 11, during vaccination. In the vaccine, a single dose held 300 ug of the mutant IDH1 20-mer peptide, along with topical imiquimod. The chain has TRBV6-4 and TRBJ2-2; tentatively, D is TRBD1 or TRBD2 (5 bases each). Specimen: PBMCs, collected from a glioma patient whose treatment included an IDH1 peptide vaccine. The TCR originated in a middle-aged man with glioma. This chain's CDR3 is CASSRGDSDTGELFF. CDR3 DNA sequence: TGTGCCAGCAGTCGAGGGGATAGTGACACCGGGGAGCTGTTTTTT.